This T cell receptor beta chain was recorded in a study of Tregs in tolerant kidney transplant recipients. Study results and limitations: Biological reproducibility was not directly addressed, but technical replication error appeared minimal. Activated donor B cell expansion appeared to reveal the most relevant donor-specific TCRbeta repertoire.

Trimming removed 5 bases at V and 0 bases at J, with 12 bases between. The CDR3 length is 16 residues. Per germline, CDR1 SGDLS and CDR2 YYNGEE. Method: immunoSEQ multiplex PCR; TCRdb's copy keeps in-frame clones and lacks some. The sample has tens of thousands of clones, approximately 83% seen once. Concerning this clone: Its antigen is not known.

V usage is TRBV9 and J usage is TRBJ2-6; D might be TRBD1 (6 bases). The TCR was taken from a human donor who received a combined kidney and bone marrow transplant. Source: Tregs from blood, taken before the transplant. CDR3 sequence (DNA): TGTGCCAGCAGTGGACAGACCATCTCTGGGGCCAACGTCCTGACTTTC. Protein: CASSGQTISGANVLTF. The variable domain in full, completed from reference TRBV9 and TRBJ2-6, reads DSGVTQTPKHLITATGQRVTLRCSPRSGDLSVYWYQQSLDQGLQFLIQYYNGEERAKGNILERFSAQQFPDLHSELNLSSLELGDSALYFCASSGQTISGANVLTFGAGSRLTVL.